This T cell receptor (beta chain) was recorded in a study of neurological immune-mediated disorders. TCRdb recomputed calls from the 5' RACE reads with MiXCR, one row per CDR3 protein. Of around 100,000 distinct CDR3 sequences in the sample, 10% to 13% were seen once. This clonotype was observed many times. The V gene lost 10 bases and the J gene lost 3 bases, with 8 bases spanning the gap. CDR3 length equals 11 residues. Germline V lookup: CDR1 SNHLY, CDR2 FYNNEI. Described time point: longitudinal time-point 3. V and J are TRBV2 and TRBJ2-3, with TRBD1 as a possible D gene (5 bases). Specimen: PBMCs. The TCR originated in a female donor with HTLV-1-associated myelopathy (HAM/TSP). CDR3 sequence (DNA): TGTGCCACGCAGGGAACAGATACGCAGTATTTT. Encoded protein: CATQGTDTQYF.